A selection of T cell receptor beta chains follows, all from one sample in a study of CD8 T cells in Susac syndrome. From the immunoSEQ multiplex PCR reads, TCRdb called clonotypes with MiXCR, one entry per CDR3 protein. The sample lists 300,000 or so distinct CDR3 sequences; 92% were seen once. The sequencing sample was made of CD4+ T cells from PBMCs. Source of these receptors: a human donor with multiple sclerosis. The CDR3 runs from the conserved cysteine through the conserved F or W.

CDR3 length	V gene	CDR3 protein
13	TRBV29-1	CSVEWQGADTQYF
15	TRBV6-5	CASSYSYSEGGEQFF
14	TRBV11-3	CASSLAPGTDTQYF
15	TRBV10-3	CAISERGGVNTEAFF
15	TRBV28	CASSPGGLARYEQYF
16	TRBV14	CASSQGLAGAAGELFF
15	TRBV10-3	CAISEAGSGANVLTF
14	TRBV5-1	CASSGGTGDTEAFF
17	TRBV7-9	CASSRRRDQMGQETQYF
17	TRBV18	CASSRDTPGQGSQPQHF
12	TRBV2	CASSELVGPQHF
13	TRBV19	CASSRGRTDTQYF
17	TRBV7-2	CASSLFYRSSGSNEQFF
13	TRBV29-1	CSVGGQGVNEQFF
11	TRBV3-1	CASSQGSAQYF
13	TRBV29-1	CSVRGRVTDTQYF
17	TRBV12-3/TRBV12-4	CASSRPPIHSGANVLTF
14	TRBV12-3/TRBV12-4	CASSSEVLWETQYF
15	TRBV19	CASSMSKPTNEKLFF
14	TRBV4-1	CASGWDRGPYEQYF
14	TRBV20-1	CSARLVGRTDTQYF
13	TRBV20-1	CSAPWTGRPEQYF
14	TRBV10-2	CASTQIDREYEQYF
15	TRBV5-1	CASSSRQSRDGEQYF
14	TRBV11-2	CASSGRGSTDTQYF
13	TRBV20-1	CSAPNGLKETQYF
16	TRBV18	CASSPGYVGKPLEQYF
14	TRBV20-1	CSAPNSDRQETQYF
16	TRBV18	CASSPNPTGPTGELFF
20	TRBV5-8	CASSLARASGGELAKNIQYF
15	TRBV2	CASRRLAGEAGELFF
14	TRBV5-1	CASSPELGNTEAFF
16	TRBV7-9	CASSQNPRQGAAGYTF
13	TRBV19	CASRITGPTEAFF
16	TRBV7-2	CASSFGHPAAQETQYF
15	TRBV6-2/TRBV6-3	CASSRTGAGNQPQHF
14	TRBV14	CASSQGSDSPRAFF
14	TRBV4-1	CASRSDRGNSPLHF
15	TRBV7-3	CASSPRTGVTGELFF
19	TRBV7-2	CASSLEGTPTFSANYGYTF
16	TRBV7-9	CASSSHRGGHNEKLFF
14	TRBV5-1	CASSLRTGTYEQYF
13	TRBV20-1	CSAKRQGQGEQYF
16	TRBV5-1	CASSLSPASRSTEAFF
15	TRBV5-1	CASSSTTTPTYEQYF
16	TRBV18	CASSPLPAVDAYEQYF
14	TRBV7-3	CASSPTSGSDEQFF
12	TRBV29-1	CSVVSGSSEQFF
12	TRBV30	CAWSVGLETQYF
18	TRBV9	CASSPSATGKVGYNEQFF
13	TRBV5-4	CASSSVGPNTIYF
12	TRBV12-3/TRBV12-4	CASSPRLVRAFF
14	TRBV9	CASSMTSASSGQFF